This T cell receptor beta chain was recorded in a study of CD8 T cells in ankylosing spondylitis. Points from the study as a whole: Disease-linked clones reportedly concentrated significantly in matched ankylosing spondylitis synovial fluid. Blood from ankylosing spondylitis patients appeared to carry a characteristic roughly 8-variant TCR beta motif. Past studies reported some motif variants in reactive arthritis synovial fluid and blood. Peripheral blood held disease-linked clones only at relatively low frequency, and these were CD8+.

As to this clonotype: The antigen is not known.

The CDR3 extends over 15 amino acids. Germline values: CDR1 GTSNPN, CDR2 SVGIG (reference sequence). The junction had 16 bases not matched to a gene; V was cut back by 8 bases and J by 9 bases. 5'-RACE, quantitative and with molecular barcodes, yielded the TCR beta libraries. TCRdb itself ran the 5' RACE reads through MiXCR, one entry per CDR3 protein. The data hold some 840,000 distinct CDR3 sequences, with 12% observed a single time. What was sequenced was blood, either unsorted or a sorted T cell fraction (not recorded which). The origin of this receptor is a male donor with ankylosing spondylitis. The chain is built from TRBV30 and TRBJ1-6; TRBD1 matches at 7 bases. The CDR3 here is CAGRDSNKFGSPLHF. The CDR3 coding sequence is TGTGCCGGACGGGACAGTAACAAATTCGGTTCACCCCTCCACTTT.